This is a list of T cell receptor beta chains from one sample in a study of blood T cell repertoires in COVID-19. Profiling relied on immunoSEQ multiplex PCR, and the TCRdb table lists in-frame clones only, not all of them. Among around 200,000 clones, 85% to 90% were seen once, and the ten largest hold 5% to 6.5%. Sequenced input: peripheral blood. These receptors were collected from a man older than 75 with acute or convalescent COVID-19. The conserved cysteine and the conserved F or W are not part of the CDR3 here. D genes are given only for firm matches.

j_gene	v_gene	d_gene	CDR3aa
TRBJ1-2	TRBV19	TRBD1	ASSPGQGGYGYT
TRBJ2-7	TRBV19	TRBD1	ASSDPGGHYEQY
TRBJ1-1	TRBV27	TRBD1	ASSFRQGASTEAF
TRBJ2-4	TRBV6-6	NA	ASSRGRGVDHNIQY
TRBJ1-2	TRBV5-4	TRBD1	ASSPGTGGNYGYT
TRBJ1-5	TRBV5-5	NA	ASSWAGNNQPQH
TRBJ1-6	TRBV30	NA	AWSGQVSYNSPLH
TRBJ2-1	TRBV5-1	TRBD2	ASSLVAGVPYNEQF
TRBJ1-4	TRBV15	NA	ATSREGANEKLF
TRBJ2-3	TRBV5-1	TRBD2	ASSLAAGGLNTQY
TRBJ2-5	TRBV7-9	TRBD1	ATLTGVQETQY
TRBJ1-2	TRBV3-1/TRBV3-2	TRBD1	ASSRQGGESYGYT
TRBJ1-3	TRBV27	NA	ASRQDSGNTIY
TRBJ2-2	TRBV24-1	NA	ATSDFEEYRNTGELF
TRBJ1-5	TRBV24-1	NA	ATSRQGNQPQH
TRBJ2-7	TRBV28	NA	ARLSGSSYEQY
TRBJ1-1	TRBV10-3	TRBD1	AIRPLTGDTEAF
TRBJ2-5	TRBV6-2/TRBV6-3	NA	ASSWGRERPGTQY
TRBJ2-5	TRBV4-2	TRBD1	ASSQDGRGPETQY
TRBJ2-5	TRBV27	NA	ASSFGREASRQETQY
TRBJ2-4	TRBV12-3/TRBV12-4	TRBD1	ASTSDRTNIQY
TRBJ2-2	TRBV12-3/TRBV12-4	NA	ASSFGTGELF
TRBJ2-3	TRBV6-5	NA	ASSYDGRSTDTQY
TRBJ1-2	TRBV24-1	TRBD1	ATSDGGQGRNYGYT
TRBJ1-5	TRBV30	TRBD1	AWSAQGQDQPQH
TRBJ2-3	TRBV18	NA	ASSPQRSTDTQY
TRBJ1-5	TRBV30	NA	AWSLGQGSNQPQH
TRBJ1-1	TRBV28	NA	ASSLRFGGTEAF
TRBJ1-5	TRBV7-8	TRBD1	ASSFGTGLNQPQH
TRBJ2-7	TRBV7-9	NA	ASSPTESYEQY
TRBJ2-5	TRBV10-3	TRBD1	ATRSLGTDQETQY
TRBJ1-6	TRBV27	NA	ASSLSIPGVNSPLH
TRBJ1-2	TRBV18	NA	ASSPPGKQGYT
TRBJ2-1	TRBV6-2/TRBV6-3	TRBD1	ASSSPGQGGNEQF
TRBJ1-6	TRBV5-1	TRBD1	ASSLGQGASPLH
TRBJ2-3	TRBV9	NA	ASSVGPGTDTQY
TRBJ2-1	TRBV7-8	NA	ASSLSFPGSYNEQF
TRBJ2-1	TRBV19	NA	ASSIGAGQGHNEQF
TRBJ1-1	TRBV7-2	NA	ASRAQGGTEAF
TRBJ2-1	TRBV5-4	TRBD2	ASSLQTSDEQF
TRBJ2-1	TRBV5-1	NA	ASSLGATAVLQNEQF
TRBJ2-1	TRBV29-1	TRBD2	SAPHLAGRSNEQF
TRBJ1-2	TRBV15	NA	ATSPKRGSDYGYT
TRBJ1-5	TRBV24-1	TRBD1	ATSDPGQGASNQPQH
TRBJ2-3	TRBV6-1	NA	ASSEGGAGSPDTQY
TRBJ2-1	TRBV11-2	TRBD2	ASSSGLVGYNEQF
TRBJ2-1	TRBV11-3	NA	ASSLVVLSSYNEQF
TRBJ1-2	TRBV7-8	NA	ASSRRDSGGYT
TRBJ2-1	TRBV9	TRBD2	ASEDFSGSEQF
TRBJ1-1	TRBV27	TRBD1	ASSSGQFNTEAF
TRBJ2-5	TRBV18	TRBD1	ASSPGTGGYSSVTQY
TRBJ2-1	TRBV3-1/TRBV3-2	NA	ASSHESSYNEQF
TRBJ1-2	TRBV27	NA	ASAGRTPSILVPILYGYT
TRBJ2-7	TRBV19	TRBD1	ASSDRVEQY
TRBJ1-4	TRBV9	NA	ASSPNVNANEKLF